The clone carrying this TCR beta chain was counted many times. The target antigen is unknown. The DNA ends 3 residues before the CDR3 does, and the rest of the CDR3 is filled in from the germline J gene. Germline CDR1 and CDR2: SGHRS and YFSETQ. This CDR3 contains 15 residues. Trimming at V came to 4 bases and at J to 1 base, leaving 7 bases not matched to a gene. The record originates from a study of T cell clonality in common variable immunodeficiency. Overall study findings and caveats: Fewer TCRbeta clones were shared among CVID subjects than controls. Repertoire-complication correlations in CVID were limited by patient heterogeneity.

Sequencing used immunoSEQ multiplex PCR; TCRdb keeps in-frame clones, though not all of them. The profile covers 45,000 to 70,000 clones, none occurring a single time. The sequence derives from a person aged 18 to 70 in good health. This chain links TRBV5-1 with TRBJ1-1; 7 nucleotides line up with TRBD1. The source material was peripheral blood mononuclear cells. Partial CDR3 DNA: TGCGCCAGCAGCATTGCGGGACAGTCGAACACTGAA. Its protein product is CASSIAGQSNTE. The whole CDR3 sequence is CASSIAGQSNTEAFF.